The present T cell receptor (beta chain) was sequenced within a study of blood T cells in healthy people across ages. Together with a sample-barcoded 5' primer, a J-beta primer mix was included in a second PCR lasting roughly 6 to 12 cycles. TCRdb independently ran MiXCR on the 5' RACE reads; one entry per CDR3 protein. The top ten clones hold about 0.69% of a sample with roughly 1,100,000 distinct CDR3 sequences, under 30% of them seen once. Trimming removed 1 base at V and 2 bases at J, with 6 bases between. Germline V gives CDR1 SQVTM, CDR2 ANQGSEA. This CDR3 spans 13 amino acids. This clonotype showed up just a few times. These data were likewise used in another study, on T cells of mothers and their children. That study reports: Once extracted, all RNA went into cDNA synthesis at approximately 1.6 ug per 15 ul.

This clonotype was sampled from a girl aged 2 to 10 in good health. What was sequenced was blood. The gene calls are TRBV29-1 and TRBJ2-1, with D tentatively TRBD2 (6 bases). The CDR3 spells CSVEAGAYNEQFF. CDR3 DNA sequence: TGCAGCGTTGAAGCGGGGGCCTACAATGAGCAGTTCTTC.